The clone carrying this T cell receptor (beta chain) was detected only a few times. It was with a sample-barcoded 5' primer and a J-beta primer mix that a second PCR of roughly 7 to 12 cycles was run. MiXCR, applied by TCRdb to the 5' RACE reads, yields one record per CDR3 protein. The sample shows about 900,000 distinct CDR3 sequences, around 46% of them seen only once. This entry comes from a study of blood T cells in healthy people across ages. V was cut by 3 bases and J by 1 base, with 10 bases left in between. Germline-derived CDR1 and CDR2 are SNHLY and FYNNEI. CDR3 length equals 15 residues. The V gene is TRBV2, the J gene TRBJ1-5; D is perhaps TRBD1 (5 bases). This receptor was taken from a man aged 25-45 years in good health. Sequencing used blood. The CDR3 reads CASSDSGRSNQPQHF. Here the CDR3 DNA reads TGTGCCAGCAGTGATTCAGGGCGCAGCAATCAGCCCCAGCATTTT.